Reported below is one TCR beta chain. The data were taken from a study of blood T cell repertoires in COVID-19. How the authors handled the data: Estimation of nucleated cell counts was performed using reference gene primer amplification. Sequenced by immunoSEQ multiplex PCR; TCRdb stores in-frame clones only, minus some. The DNA gave D and trimming, while V, J and clone size come from that table. The sample records 150,000 to 200,000 clones, roughly nine tenths being singletons. CDR3 length equals 13 residues. The V gene end was trimmed by 7 bases and the J gene end by 5 bases; junction bases not matched to a gene: 4. The V gene's germline CDR1 is LNHDA and CDR2 SQIVND (reference sequence).

The TCR originated in a woman aged 60-75 years with COVID-19, enrolled during active disease. Material for sequencing was peripheral blood. The rearrangement links TRBV19 to TRBJ1-4; the match to TRBD1 covers 7 bases. CDR3 amino acids: CASTGQINEKLFF. The DNA for the CDR3 is TGTGCCAGTACGGGACAGATAAATGAAAAACTGTTTTTT. The full variable domain, rest sourced from reference TRBV19 and TRBJ1-4, is DGGITQSPKYLFRKEGQNVTLSCEQNLNHDAMYWYRQDPGQGLRLIYYSQIVNDFQKGDIAEGYSVSREKKESFPLTVTSAQKNPTAFYLCASTGQINEKLFFGSGTQLSVL.